This T cell receptor (beta chain) was sequenced during a study of T-cell reconstitution after alpha-beta-depleted transplantation in children. This clonotype is classed as medium-sized. Trimming cost V 6 bases and J 8 bases, with 11 bases left between them. Looked up from germline, CDR1 is DFQATT and CDR2 is SNEGSKA (reference sequence). The CDR3 contains 11 residues. Library preparation (for TCRbeta) was performed with unique molecular identifiers. TCRdb re-derived calls from the PCR reads in MiXCR, one entry per CDR3 protein. The sample contains approximately 93,000 distinct CDR3 sequences, roughly 8% of which appear only once.

This receptor was obtained from a human donor who donated a stem cell graft to a child with congenital amegakaryocytic thrombocytopenia. This sequence joins TRBV20-1 and TRBJ2-1; no definite D call. The sequencing used PBMCs from the stem cell graft donor, collected from the stem cell graft. CDR3 in DNA: TGCAGTGCCGCCTTTCTTGATGAGCAGTTCTTC. Its protein is CSAAFLDEQFF.